The 19 T cell receptor beta chains listed next were all sequenced from one sample in a study of PD-1 blockade in classical Hodgkin lymphoma. Time point meaning: newly diagnosed, previously untreated cHL patient sample. The data were produced by immunoSEQ multiplex PCR, yet TCRdb's version contains in-frame clones alone and is incomplete. The table includes around 26,000 clones, 94% detected once. Sequenced material: peripheral blood mononuclear cells (PBMCs). The source is a human donor with classical Hodgkin lymphoma.

The chain joins TRBV11-3 to TRBJ1-3; D unresolved. Looked up from germline, CDR1 is SGHNT and CDR2 is YENEEA. CDR3 length: 16 residues. V was pared by 5 bases and J by 0 bases, with 14 bases between. The CDR3 nucleotides are TGTGCCAGCAGCCCTCATTGGGCGGTCTCTGGAAACACCATATATTTT. Amino acid sequence: CASSPHWAVSGNTIYF.

CDR3 DNA: TGTGCCAGCAGCTTGGTAGGGCAGGGGATGGCCGGGGAGCTGTTTTTT. The encoded protein is CASSLVGQGMAGELFF. The chain recombines TRBV5-5 with TRBJ2-2; TRBD1 is a possible D gene (6 bases). Germline CDR1 SGHKS, CDR2 YYEKEE (reference sequence). The CDR3 is 16 residues long. The V end was cut by 0 bases, the J end by 6 bases, with 15 bases between.

V usage is TRBV9 and J usage is TRBJ1-1; no definite D call. V was trimmed by 7 bases and J by 5 bases, leaving 21 bases between them. Germline lookup yields CDR1 SGDLS and CDR2 YYNGEE. The length of the CDR3 is 15 residues. The CDR3 DNA sequence: TGTGCCAGCGGGCCAGTGGTTAGTGCAGAGACTGAAGCTTTCTTT. The encoded protein is CASGPVVSAETEAFF.

This clone was counted a single time. This rearrangement joins TRBV9 to TRBJ1-2, with D unclear. Germline values: CDR1 SGDLS, CDR2 YYNGEE. The CDR3 consists of 14 residues. V lost 3 bases to trimming and J lost 7 bases, with 16 bases between them. This CDR3 is CASSARGLGGGYTF. The CDR3 bases are TGTGCCAGCAGCGCCCGAGGACTGGGCGGTGGCTACACCTTC.

The table lists this clone with a count of one. The chain carries TRBV19 and TRBJ2-7; a possible D gene is TRBD2 (5 bases). In germline, CDR1 is LNHDA, CDR2 SQIVND (reference sequence). This CDR3 spans 13 amino acids. The V gene lost 5 bases and the J gene lost 6 bases, with 14 bases spanning the gap. The CDR3 DNA sequence: TGTGCCAGTAGTCCCCGGACTCCCTCCGAGCAGTACTTC. Translated, it gives CASSPRTPSEQYF.

CDR3 bases: TGCGCCAGCAGTGTCTCGCTAGCGGGGGTCTCCTACGAGCAGTACTTC. It specifies CASSVSLAGVSYEQYF. The V call is TRBV10-2, the J call TRBJ2-7; 10 bases fit TRBD2. CDR1 WSHSY and CDR2 SAAADI come from the germline V gene. CDR3 length: 16 amino acids. V trimming: 4 bases; J trimming: 0 bases; junction bases outside the gene matches: 6.

The genes are TRBV6-5 and TRBJ1-1, with D perhaps TRBD1 (5 bases). The CDR3 covers 16 residues. Germline V gene lookup returns CDR1 MNHEY and CDR2 SVGAGI. The ends were cut back, 0 bases at V and 4 bases at J, with 15 bases in the middle. This chain's CDR3 is CASSYSQGTGFTEAFF. Written as DNA, the CDR3 is TGTGCCAGCAGTTACTCCCAGGGCACGGGGTTCACTGAAGCTTTCTTT.

The rearrangement links TRBV7-8 to TRBJ2-1; the D call may be TRBD1 or TRBD2 (5 bases each). Germline CDR1 SGHVS, CDR2 FQNEAQ. This CDR3 region has 17 residues. Trimming stripped 5 bases from V and 2 bases from J, with 19 bases between. CDR3 loop: CASSRDAVSQTYNEQFF. The DNA for the CDR3 is TGTGCCAGCAGCCGGGACGCGGTCAGTCAAACCTACAATGAGCAGTTCTTC.

This chain joins TRBV2 and TRBJ2-2; the match to TRBD2 covers 11 bases. Germline values: CDR1 SNHLY, CDR2 FYNNEI. J lost 4 bases, V lost 2 bases, and 3 bases had no gene match. The CDR3 runs 16 residues. The CDR3 spells CASSELAGGGTGELFF. CDR3 DNA sequence: TGTGCCAGCAGTGAACTAGCGGGGGGCGGCACCGGGGAGCTGTTTTTT.

In this sample, this clone turned up once. The rearrangement links TRBV4-3 to TRBJ2-1; 9 bases line up with TRBD2. There are 18 residues in the CDR3. V was clipped by 0 bases and J by 2 bases; unmatched bases: 8. The germline CDR1 and CDR2 sequences are LGHNA and YSLEER. DNA of the CDR3: TGCGCCAGCAGCCAAGAAGCGGGAGGTAGACACCCCTACAATGAGCAGTTCTTC. It is translated as CASSQEAGGRHPYNEQFF.

J is TRBJ2-3 and V is TRBV12-5; 8 nucleotides align to TRBD2. The V and J ends lost 7 bases and 3 bases, in that order; junction bases with no gene match: 12. CDR3 length equals 16 residues. The germline V gene encodes CDR1 LGHNT and CDR2 FRNRAP. CDR3 loop: CASAPLLAEYTDTQYF. For the CDR3, the DNA is TGTGCTAGTGCTCCTTTACTAGCGGAGTATACAGATACGCAGTATTTT.

The chain is built from TRBV6-1 and TRBJ1-1, with D possibly TRBD1 on 5 matching bases. The CDR3 covers 14 residues. The V end lost 6 bases, the J end lost 0 bases, and 11 bases lay between the germline ends. The germline V gene encodes CDR1 MNHNS and CDR2 SASEGT. CDR3 DNA sequence: TGTGCCAGCAGCCTAGGGACGCTGAACACTGAAGCTTTCTTT. Translating gives CASSLGTLNTEAFF.

The chain employs TRBV6-1 and TRBJ1-2; TRBD1 aligns across 9 bases. The germline CDR1 and CDR2 sequences are MNHNS and SASEGT. CDR3 length: 15 residues. The junction had 13 bases not matched to a gene; V was cut back by 7 bases and J by 7 bases. CDR3 region: CASTSTTGGARGYTF. CDR3 in DNA: TGTGCCAGCACCTCGACCACAGGGGGCGCGCGTGGCTACACCTTC.

V usage is TRBV27 and J usage is TRBJ2-7; no clear D gene. Germline V gives CDR1 MNHEY, CDR2 SMNVEV (reference sequence). The CDR3 has 15 residues. Trimming shortened V by 2 bases and J by 3 bases, and 14 bases separated the two germline ends. The CDR3 coding sequence is TGTGCCAGCAGTTTAGTTCCCGGGTCGGACTACGAGCAGTACTTC. Amino acid sequence: CASSLVPGSDYEQYF.

The CDR3 DNA follows: TGTGCCAGCAGGGCTAGCGGGATGGGTGGCGGGGAGCTGTTTTTT. This encodes CASRASGMGGGELFF. The chain links TRBV2 to TRBJ2-2; 9 bases map to TRBD2. The CDR3 sequence is 15 residues long. V shed 6 bases and J 7 bases; nucleotides not matched to a gene: 9. Germline V CDR1 and CDR2: SNHLY, FYNNEI. Combining the CDR3 with reference TRBV2 and TRBJ2-2 gives the whole variable domain EPEVTQTPSHQVTQMGQEVILRCVPISNHLYFYWYRQILGQKVEFLVSFYNNEISEKSEIFDDQFSVERPDGSNFTLKIRSTKLEDSAMYFCASRASGMGGGELFFGEGSRLTVL.

V and J are TRBV9 and TRBJ2-7; 7 nucleotides align to TRBD1. Germline V gene sequence: CDR1 SGDLS, CDR2 YYNGEE. V lost 2 bases, J lost 1 base, and 6 bases stayed unmatched. This CDR3 is built from 15 residues. Written as DNA, the CDR3 is TGTGCCAGCAGCGTCCCGGACAGGTTATCCTACGAGCAGTACTTC. Protein sequence: CASSVPDRLSYEQYF.

The J gene is TRBJ2-7, the V gene TRBV6-1; D could derive from TRBD1 or TRBD2 (5 bases each). Trimming stripped 6 bases from V and 2 bases from J, with 11 bases between. The CDR3 length is 13 residues. Germline V gives CDR1 MNHNS, CDR2 SASEGT. CDR3 in amino acids: CASSRDGTYEQYF. CDR3 coding DNA: TGTGCCAGCAGCCGGGACGGAACCTACGAGCAGTACTTC.

The chain joins TRBV6-5 to TRBJ2-2; 8 bases map to TRBD1. CDR3 length equals 15 residues. V was pared by 7 bases and J by 0 bases, with 4 bases of the junction left unmatched. Germline V gene lookup returns CDR1 MNHEY and CDR2 SVGAGI. The CDR3 nucleotides are TGTGCCAGCACCGACAGGGGACCGAACACCGGGGAGCTGTTTTTT. The encoded protein is CASTDRGPNTGELFF.

The J gene is TRBJ2-3, the V gene TRBV6-5; the D gene is possibly TRBD2 (7 bases). The length of the CDR3 is 15 residues. The germline V gene encodes CDR1 MNHEY and CDR2 SVGAGI. Trimming pared 4 bases from V and 4 bases from J, leaving 15 bases between. The CDR3 bases are TGTGCCAGCAGTTTCCGGGGGGCCCTGCCAGATACGCAGTATTTT. This sequence encodes CASSFRGALPDTQYF.